The 32 T cell receptor beta chains below were found in one sample sequenced in a study of blood T cells in healthy people across ages. A second about 6 to 12 cycle PCR used barcoded and J-beta primers. TCRdb used MiXCR to reprocess the 5' RACE reads, holding one entry per CDR3 protein. The sample records 750,000 or so distinct CDR3 sequences, just under 25% being singletons. These data are also associated with another study on T cells of mothers and their children.

The sequenced sample was blood. The receptors shown here come from a boy aged 5-17 years in good health.

This chain connects TRBV6-1 to TRBJ2-3; D tentatively reads TRBD1 or TRBD2 (5 bases each). The CDR3 has 14 residues. Trimming cost V 8 bases and J 3 bases, with 15 bases left between them. Germline V CDR1 and CDR2: MNHNS, SASEGT. Written as DNA, the CDR3 is TGTGCCAGCTGGGACGAGTATCGGACAGATACGCAGTATTTT. Its translation is CASWDEYRTDTQYF.

This chain connects TRBV12-3 or TRBV12-4 to TRBJ2-5; a possible D gene is TRBD1 (6 bases). V lost 2 bases to trimming and J lost 0 bases, with 10 bases between them. This CDR3 is built from 15 residues. The CDR3 spells CASSLTTGNQETQYF. DNA for the CDR3: TGTGCCAGCAGTTTAACAACAGGGAACCAAGAGACCCAGTACTTC.

This clonotype was counted at least ten times. The chain combines TRBV12-5 with TRBJ2-7; the D is unclear. Germline CDR1 and CDR2: LGHNT and FRNRAP. The CDR3 is 11 residues long. With 5 bases removed from V and 0 bases from J, the gap between germline ends came to 2 bases. The CDR3 is CASGPSYEQYF. The CDR3 DNA is TGTGCTAGTGGTCCCTCCTACGAGCAGTACTTC.

The V call is TRBV29-1, the J call TRBJ1-2; unclear D gene. Trimming shortened V by 4 bases and J by 4 bases, and 10 bases separated the two germline ends. This CDR3 comprises 12 residues. Germline CDR1 is SQVTM and CDR2 is ANQGSEA. The CDR3 DNA reads as TGCAGCGTTGGAGCTTCCGGCTATGGCTACACCTTC. It translates to CSVGASGYGYTF.

Regarding this clonotype: The junction does not match germline at one end; this may be a read error. The CDR3 spells CASSVTSGGRDEQFF. CDR3 nucleotide sequence: TGTGCCAGCAGCGTAACTAGCGGGGGGAGAGACGAGCAGTTCTTC. The chain employs TRBV7-3 and TRBJ2-1; 12 bases fit TRBD2. Germline assignment: CDR1 SGHTA and CDR2 FQGTGA. The CDR3 runs 15 residues.

V and J are TRBV27 and TRBJ2-7, with D tentatively TRBD1 (6 bases). CDR1 is MNHEY, CDR2 SMNVEV, per germline (reference sequence). This CDR3 has 13 residues. Trimming removed 3 bases at V and 5 bases at J, with 11 bases between. The CDR3 coding sequence is TGTGCCAGCAGTTTGAAGGGGGTCCACGAGCAGTACTTC. Translating it yields CASSLKGVHEQYF.

This clonotype was recorded a few times. DNA for the CDR3: TGTGCCAGCAGCCTCGAGCCCGGGGGGACCCAGTACTTC. Translated, it gives CASSLEPGGTQYF. This chain connects TRBV7-6 to TRBJ2-5; D is possibly TRBD2 (6 bases). Trimming shortened V by 5 bases and J by 7 bases, and 14 bases separated the two germline ends. This CDR3 region has 13 residues. Germline V gives CDR1 SGHVS, CDR2 FNYEAQ. The full variable domain, with the rest looked up from reference TRBV7-6 and TRBJ2-5, is GAGVSQSPRYKVTKRGQDVALRCDPISGHVSLYWYRQALGQGPEFLTYFNYEAQQDKSGLPNDRFSAERPEGSISTLTIQRTEQRDSAMYRCASSLEPGGTQYFGPGTRLLVL.

This chain joins TRBV13 and TRBJ2-1; 7 nucleotides align to TRBD2. Germline V gene sequence: CDR1 PRHDT, CDR2 FYEKMQ (reference sequence). This CDR3 contains 17 residues. With 0 bases clipped from V and 4 bases from J, the junction kept 9 bases outside the gene matches. The CDR3 DNA sequence: TGTGCCAGCAGCTTAGGCCTCCGGGACTACATGTACAATGAGCAGTTCTTC. Encoded protein: CASSLGLRDYMYNEQFF. The full variable domain, rest sourced from reference TRBV13 and TRBJ2-1, is AAGVIQSPRHLIKEKRETATLKCYPIPRHDTVYWYQQGPGQDPQFLISFYEKMQSDKGSIPDRFSAQQFSDYHSELNMSSLELGDSALYFCASSLGLRDYMYNEQFFGPGTRLTVL.

This clonotype was counted at least ten times. The rearrangement uses TRBV20-1 and TRBJ1-4; no reliable D call. Trimming cost V 0 bases and J 0 bases, with 17 bases left between them. The germline CDR1 and CDR2 sequences are DFQATT and SNEGSKA (reference sequence). The CDR3 spans 18 residues. The CDR3 here is CSARESWRPSATNEKLFF. The CDR3 nucleotides read TGCAGTGCTAGAGAGTCCTGGAGACCTTCTGCAACTAATGAAAAACTGTTTTTT.

The chain employs TRBV3-1 and TRBJ2-3, with D possibly called TRBD1 or TRBD2 (6 bases each). Trimming took 1 base from V and 5 from J, leaving 19 bases between them. Germline CDR1 LGHDT, CDR2 YNNKEL (reference sequence). This CDR3 comprises 17 residues. The CDR3 sequence: CASSQVSGGPRGDTQYF. CDR3 in DNA: TGTGCCAGCAGCCAAGTATCTGGGGGGCCTAGAGGAGATACGCAGTATTTT.

The chain has TRBV28 and TRBJ1-2, with D possibly being TRBD1 (5 bases). The CDR3 loop spans 13 amino acids. Between the trimmed V and J ends, which lost 10 bases and 4 bases, there was a span of 16 bases. Germline CDR1 and CDR2: MDHEN and SYDVKM. The CDR3 coding sequence is TGTGCCATCCAGGACACAAGCATCTATGGCTACACCTTC. This sequence encodes CAIQDTSIYGYTF.

A few counts support this clonotype. The chain has TRBV5-6 and TRBJ2-5; D remains ambiguous. The CDR3 is 15 amino acids. V lost 0 bases, J lost 0 bases, and 9 bases lay in between. The germline gives CDR1 SGHDT, CDR2 YYEEEE. The CDR3 region is CASSLGPPNQETQYF. CDR3 sequence (DNA): TGTGCCAGCAGCTTGGGTCCACCGAACCAAGAGACCCAGTACTTC.

The chain has TRBV4-3 and TRBJ1-3; D is ambiguous. Trimming took 0 bases from V and 0 from J, leaving 12 bases between them. The CDR3 is 17 amino acids. The germline gives CDR1 LGHNA, CDR2 YSLEER. CDR3 sequence: CASSQDWRESSGNTIYF. The CDR3 region has the DNA TGCGCCAGCAGCCAAGATTGGAGGGAAAGCTCTGGAAACACCATATATTTT.

This clonotype was seen only a few times. This chain links TRBV29-1 with TRBJ1-2; 8 nucleotides agree with TRBD1. CDR3 length: 12 residues. CDR1 and CDR2 from the germline V gene are SQVTM and ANQGSEA. Trimming cost V 5 bases and J 7 bases; bases outside gene matches: 6. The CDR3, as DNA: TGCAGCGTTCAGGGGGCATCTGGTGGCTACACCTTC. Translated, it gives CSVQGASGGYTF.

This clonotype occurred a few times. Germline and junction disagree at one end, which may indicate a read error. This sequence joins TRBV7-2 and TRBJ2-2; the D gene could be TRBD1 or TRBD2 (5 bases each). The CDR3 runs 14 residues. CDR1 SGHTA and CDR2 FQGNSA come from the germline V gene. The CDR3 coding sequence is TGTGCCAGCATATGGGACCCGACCACCGGGGAGTTGTTTTTT. Its translation: CASIWDPTTGELFF.

The chain links TRBV20-1 to TRBJ2-5; possibly TRBD2 for D (7 bases). Germline-derived CDR1 and CDR2 are DFQATT and SNEGSKA (reference sequence). The CDR3 has 16 amino acids. V was cut by 4 bases and J by 7 bases, with 25 bases left in between. CDR3 loop: CSATNPSAGALGTQYF. The CDR3, as DNA: TGCAGTGCTACAAACCCTAGCGCGGGGGCCTTAGGGACCCAGTACTTC.

The table lists this clonotype with a few counts. This chain uses TRBV29-1 with TRBJ2-7; no firm D call. Germline V CDR1 and CDR2: SQVTM, ANQGSEA. This CDR3 has 13 residues. Deletions cut 5 bases from V and 0 bases from J, with 11 bases between. CDR3 DNA sequence: TGCAGCGTTATTCCCAGGAGCTCCTACGAGCAGTACTTC. This translates into CSVIPRSSYEQYF.

A few counts support this clonotype. V gene TRBV19 combines with J gene TRBJ2-2; 9 nucleotides line up with TRBD2. This CDR3 has 13 residues. Germline V CDR1 and CDR2: LNHDA, SQIVND (reference sequence). CDR3 sequence (DNA): TGTGGAAGCGGGAGGTCTTACACCGGGGAGCTGTTTTTT. This codes for CGSGRSYTGELFF.

This clonotype was detected only a few times. The genes are TRBV20-1 and TRBJ2-1, with 11 bases that match TRBD2. Germline V gives CDR1 DFQATT, CDR2 SNEGSKA (reference sequence). This CDR3 has 17 amino acids. V was clipped by 0 bases and J by 2 bases; unmatched bases: 6. The CDR3 sequence is CSARDLGGLAAYNEQFF. CDR3 bases: TGCAGTGCTAGAGATCTTGGGGGACTAGCGGCCTACAATGAGCAGTTCTTC.

The chain is built from TRBV29-1 and TRBJ1-1, with D possibly matching TRBD1 (5 bases). This CDR3 has 11 amino acids. CDR1 SQVTM and CDR2 ANQGSEA come from the germline V gene. V shed 5 bases and J shed 11 bases, with 15 bases lying between them. The CDR3 sequence is CSVRQGGVAFF. The CDR3 DNA reads as TGCAGCGTTCGGCAGGGCGGGGTTGCTTTCTTT. The full variable domain, its missing parts supplied by reference TRBV29-1 and TRBJ1-1, is SAVISQKPSRDICQRGTSLTIQCQVDSQVTMMFWYRQQPGQSLTLIATANQGSEATYESGFVIDKFPISRPNLTFSTLTVSNMSPEDSSIYLCSVRQGGVAFFGQGTRLTVV.

This chain's CDR3 is CASSARGLDTGELFF. CDR3 nucleotide sequence: TGTGCCAGCAGCGCCCGGGGGCTGGACACCGGGGAGCTGTTTTTT. This chain connects TRBV9 to TRBJ2-2; D tentatively fits TRBD1 or TRBD2 (6 bases each). V was clipped by 3 bases and J by 3 bases, with 12 bases between them. CDR3 length equals 15 residues. CDR1 is SGDLS, CDR2 YYNGEE, per germline.

This clonotype was counted between two and nine times. The chain combines TRBV2 with TRBJ2-5; 9 nucleotides align to TRBD1. TRBJ2-7 matches the DNA end more closely, so the J call is doubtful. CDR1 is SNHLY and CDR2 is FYNNEI in the germline V gene. The CDR3 is 14 residues long. The DNA of the CDR3 is TGTGCCAGCCAGAAACAGGGGGCGCTAAACGAGCAGTACTTC. It yields the protein CASQKQGALNEQYF.

V usage is TRBV5-4 and J usage is TRBJ2-4; TRBD2 matches 8 bases. After removal of 0 bases from V and 3 bases from J, the junction contained 2 bases not matched to a gene. This CDR3 region has 15 residues. Germline CDR1 reads SGHNT; CDR2 reads YYREEE (reference sequence). The DNA for the CDR3 is TGTGCCAGCAGCTTGGCTACTAGCGGCAAAAACATTCAGTACTTC. Residues: CASSLATSGKNIQYF. Using reference TRBV5-4 and TRBJ2-4 for the parts outside the CDR3, the full variable domain is ETGVTQSPTHLIKTRGQQVTLRCSSQSGHNTVSWYQQALGQGPQFIFQYYREEENGRGNFPPRFSGLQFPNYSSELNVNALELDDSALYLCASSLATSGKNIQYFGAGTRLSVL.

This clonotype has just one count. The V and J genes are TRBV10-1 and TRBJ2-1, with 7 bases that match TRBD2. The J segment lost 3 bases and the V segment lost 0 bases, leaving 5 bases of the junction unmatched. The CDR3 totals 16 residues. The germline CDR1 and CDR2 sequences are WNHNN and SYGVQD (reference sequence). The CDR3 loop is CASSESASGVYNEQFF. The CDR3 DNA follows: TGCGCCAGCAGTGAGTCGGCTAGCGGAGTCTACAATGAGCAGTTCTTC.

Turning to this clonotype: A read error is possible here, since a much larger clone lies one base away. This chain connects TRBV6-1 to TRBJ2-6; possibly TRBD1 for D (6 bases). The CDR3 consists of 19 residues. Per germline, CDR1 MNHNS and CDR2 SASEGT. CDR3 nucleotides: TGTGCCAGCAAAGCCTTCGGGGCACAGACAGGCTCTGAGGCCAACGTCCTGACTTTC. Its translation: CASKAFGAQTGSEANVLTF.

This chain uses TRBV4-1 with TRBJ2-7; 7 bases agree with TRBD2. Germline lookup yields CDR1 MGHRA and CDR2 YSYEKL. The CDR3 runs 14 residues. Germline trimming cut 4 bases from V and 4 bases from J; bases unmatched to any gene: 7. CDR3 loop: CASSPIGLVYEQYF. CDR3 DNA sequence: TGCGCCAGCAGCCCCATCGGACTAGTGTACGAGCAGTACTTC.

The chain uses TRBV27 and TRBJ2-1; 10 nucleotides align to TRBD1. This CDR3 is built from 14 residues. Germline loops: CDR1 MNHEY, CDR2 SMNVEV (reference sequence). After removal of 8 bases from V and 2 bases from J, the junction contained 3 bases not matched to a gene. As DNA, the CDR3 is TGTGCCAGCTCCGGGACAGGGGCCTACAATGAGCAGTTCTTC. As protein: CASSGTGAYNEQFF.

The chain uses TRBV5-1 and TRBJ2-5; 7 positions agree with TRBD1. The J call may be faulty, since TRBJ2-7 better matches the DNA end. The CDR3 length is 20 residues. Germline-derived CDR1 and CDR2 are SGHRS and YFSETQ. CDR3 amino acids: CASSLAPYRGLEDDDHEQYF. CDR3 sequence (DNA): TGCGCCAGCAGCTTGGCCCCTTACAGGGGTTTGGAAGATGACGACCACGAGCAGTACTTC.

The chain couples TRBV6-6 to TRBJ2-5; D gene uncertain. The germline CDR1 and CDR2 sequences are MNHNY and SVGAGI (reference sequence). This CDR3 has 14 amino acids. V lost 2 bases and J lost 2, with 9 bases in between. The CDR3 DNA sequence: TGTGCCAGCAGTTACGAAGGACGGCAAGAGACCCAGTACTTC. It yields the protein CASSYEGRQETQYF.

The chain joins TRBV11-3 to TRBJ2-1; D unclear. The CDR3 runs 14 residues. The V gene's germline CDR1 is SGHNT and CDR2 YENEEA. V was cut by 4 bases and J by 5 bases, with 12 bases left in between. The CDR3 reads CASSSAVLNNEQFF. CDR3 nucleotide sequence: TGTGCCAGCAGCTCGGCAGTACTTAACAATGAGCAGTTCTTC.

This clonotype was counted at least ten times. A read error may account for a junction end that differs from germline. V usage is TRBV5-1 and J usage is TRBJ2-5; 9 bases agree with TRBD1. This CDR3 has 13 residues. In germline, CDR1 is SGHRS, CDR2 YFSETQ. The CDR3 nucleotides are TGTGCCAGCAGCTGGGACAGGGAAGAGACCCAGTACTTC. It specifies CASSWDREETQYF.

The gene calls are TRBV7-3 and TRBJ1-1; 7 bases map to TRBD1. V lost 4 bases, J lost 4 bases, and 6 bases stayed unmatched. Germline CDR1 SGHTA, CDR2 FQGTGA. The CDR3 sequence is 14 residues long. The CDR3 nucleotides are TGTGCCAGCAGCTCGATTCCAGGGGGCACTGAAGCTTTCTTT. Translation: CASSSIPGGTEAFF.